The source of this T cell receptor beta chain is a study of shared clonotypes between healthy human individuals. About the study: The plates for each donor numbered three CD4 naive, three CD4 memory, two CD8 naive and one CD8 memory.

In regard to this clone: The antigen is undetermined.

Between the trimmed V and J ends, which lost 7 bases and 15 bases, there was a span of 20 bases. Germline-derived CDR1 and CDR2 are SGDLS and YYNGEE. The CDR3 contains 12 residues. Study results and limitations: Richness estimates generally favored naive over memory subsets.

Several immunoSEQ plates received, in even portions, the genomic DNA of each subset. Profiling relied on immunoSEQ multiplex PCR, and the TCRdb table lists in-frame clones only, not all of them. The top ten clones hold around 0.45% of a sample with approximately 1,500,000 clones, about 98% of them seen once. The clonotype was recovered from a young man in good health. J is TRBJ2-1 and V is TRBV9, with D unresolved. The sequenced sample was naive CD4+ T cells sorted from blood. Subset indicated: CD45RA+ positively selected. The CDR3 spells CASGPEPHRPFF. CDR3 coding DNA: TGTGCCAGCGGCCCTGAACCCCACAGACCGTTCTTC. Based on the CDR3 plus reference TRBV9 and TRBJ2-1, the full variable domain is DSGVTQTPKHLITATGQRVTLRCSPRSGDLSVYWYQQSLDQGLQFLIQYYNGEERAKGNILERFSAQQFPDLHSELNLSSLELGDSALYFCASGPEPHRPFFGPGTRLTVL.